Listed below are T cell receptor beta chains from one sample, sequenced in a study of blood T cell repertoires in COVID-19. TCRdb keeps only in-frame clones here, not all; method: immunoSEQ multiplex PCR. The repertoire holds approximately 250,000 clones, with around 84% as singletons. The specimen sequenced was peripheral blood. These receptors were obtained from a woman in her thirties or forties who had recovered from COVID-19. Each CDR3 is given with its conserved first and last residue. The D gene is left open where the match is weak. Size is omitted from some rows. Given values are once, few, many or a class for expanded clones.

V gene: TRBV5-1
D gene: TRBD2
clone size: .
J gene: TRBJ2-7
CDR3 protein: CASSLVASREDEQYF
CDR3 DNA: TGCGCCAGCAGCTTGGTTGCTTCCCGGGAGGACGAGCAGTACTTC

V gene: TRBV5-6
D gene: .
clone size: .
J gene: TRBJ2-6
CDR3 protein: CASSLLGASGANVLTF
CDR3 DNA: TGTGCCAGCAGCTTGCTTGGGGCATCTGGGGCCAACGTCCTGACTTTC

V gene: TRBV6-2/TRBV6-3
D gene: TRBD1
clone size: .
J gene: TRBJ2-7
CDR3 protein: CASSSGTGYDEQYF
CDR3 DNA: TGTGCCAGCAGTTCCGGGACAGGGTACGACGAGCAGTACTTC

V gene: TRBV5-1
D gene: .
clone size: .
J gene: TRBJ2-5
CDR3 protein: CASSFAETQYF
CDR3 DNA: TGCGCCAGCAGCTTTGCGGAGACCCAGTACTTC

V gene: TRBV5-4
D gene: TRBD2
clone size: .
J gene: TRBJ2-5
CDR3 protein: CASSPEPGLGLETQYF
CDR3 DNA: TGTGCCAGCAGCCCTGAACCGGGACTAGGTTTAGAGACCCAGTACTTC

V gene: TRBV29-1
D gene: .
clone size: .
J gene: TRBJ2-7
CDR3 protein: CSAPSRQNSSYEQYF
CDR3 DNA: TGCAGCGCCCCTTCCAGGCAGAACAGCTCCTACGAGCAGTACTTC

V gene: TRBV2
D gene: .
clone size: few
J gene: TRBJ2-7
CDR3 protein: CASSISYEQYF
CDR3 DNA: TGTGCCAGCAGTATATCCTACGAGCAGTACTTC

V gene: TRBV19
D gene: TRBD2
clone size: .
J gene: TRBJ2-2
CDR3 protein: CASSIGGSGVTGELFF
CDR3 DNA: TGTGCCAGTAGTATAGGGGGTAGCGGGGTCACCGGGGAGCTGTTTTTT

V gene: TRBV19
D gene: TRBD1
clone size: .
J gene: TRBJ1-5
CDR3 protein: CASTDRGRGSNQPQHF
CDR3 DNA: TGTGCCAGCACGGACAGGGGGCGCGGGAGCAATCAGCCCCAGCATTTT

V gene: TRBV4-3
D gene: .
clone size: .
J gene: TRBJ2-1
CDR3 protein: CASSQVVRNEQFF
CDR3 DNA: TGCGCCAGCAGCCAAGTAGTTCGGAATGAGCAGTTCTTC

V gene: TRBV6-1
D gene: .
clone size: .
J gene: TRBJ1-5
CDR3 protein: CASSEGTDPLRSNQPQHF
CDR3 DNA: TGTGCCAGCAGTGAAGGGACAGACCCACTAAGAAGCAATCAGCCCCAGCATTTT

V gene: TRBV10-3
D gene: TRBD2
clone size: .
J gene: TRBJ2-7
CDR3 protein: CAISVLAGGPYEQYF
CDR3 DNA: TGTGCCATCAGTGTCCTAGCGGGGGGGCCTTACGAGCAGTACTTC

V gene: TRBV5-1
D gene: .
clone size: .
J gene: TRBJ2-6
CDR3 protein: CASSLVGVAGANVLTF
CDR3 DNA: TGCGCCAGCAGCTTGGTCGGAGTAGCTGGGGCCAACGTCCTGACTTTC

V gene: TRBV3-1/TRBV3-2
D gene: .
clone size: .
J gene: TRBJ1-6
CDR3 protein: CASSQEGDSPLHF
CDR3 DNA: TGTGCCAGCAGCCAAGAGGGAGATTCACCCCTCCACTTT

V gene: TRBV27
D gene: .
clone size: few
J gene: TRBJ1-5
CDR3 protein: CASSFKGERGPQHF
CDR3 DNA: TGTGCCAGCAGTTTTAAGGGGGAGCGCGGGCCCCAGCATTTT

V gene: TRBV6-6
D gene: TRBD1
clone size: once
J gene: TRBJ1-2
CDR3 protein: CASSYRQGSPYGYTF
CDR3 DNA: TGTGCCAGCAGTTATCGACAGGGATCCCCCTATGGCTACACCTTC

V gene: TRBV9
D gene: .
clone size: .
J gene: TRBJ2-5
CDR3 protein: CASSVGHLGEETQYF
CDR3 DNA: TGTGCCAGCAGCGTAGGTCATCTCGGGGAAGAGACCCAGTACTTC

V gene: TRBV9
D gene: .
clone size: few
J gene: TRBJ1-2
CDR3 protein: CASSVSGHPNYGYTF
CDR3 DNA: TGTGCCAGCAGCGTATCGGGACACCCTAACTATGGCTACACCTTC

V gene: TRBV19
D gene: .
clone size: .
J gene: TRBJ1-2
CDR3 protein: CASSRPDTYGYTF
CDR3 DNA: TGTGCCAGTAGTCGCCCAGACACATATGGCTACACCTTC

V gene: TRBV28
D gene: .
clone size: .
J gene: TRBJ2-3
CDR3 protein: CASSLYGGVLSRTQYF
CDR3 DNA: TGTGCCAGCAGTTTATATGGCGGGGTACTAAGCAGAACGCAGTATTTT

V gene: TRBV15
D gene: .
clone size: .
J gene: TRBJ1-1
CDR3 protein: CATSRPGAEAFF
CDR3 DNA: TGTGCCACCAGCAGGCCGGGGGCTGAAGCTTTCTTT

V gene: TRBV7-3
D gene: TRBD1
clone size: .
J gene: TRBJ1-2
CDR3 protein: CASSSRTGTGYTF
CDR3 DNA: TGTGCCAGCAGCTCGCGGACAGGGACTGGCTACACCTTC

V gene: TRBV15
D gene: .
clone size: .
J gene: TRBJ2-2
CDR3 protein: CATSAQGFTGELFF
CDR3 DNA: TGTGCCACCAGCGCACAGGGTTTCACCGGGGAGCTGTTTTTT

V gene: TRBV9
D gene: .
clone size: .
J gene: TRBJ2-1
CDR3 protein: CASSVGGDGGNEQFF
CDR3 DNA: TGTGCCAGCAGCGTAGGAGGAGATGGTGGGAATGAGCAGTTCTTC

V gene: TRBV30
D gene: TRBD2
clone size: .
J gene: TRBJ2-5
CDR3 protein: CAWRGELRGETQYF
CDR3 DNA: TGTGCCTGGCGGGGGGAGCTCCGGGGGGAGACCCAGTACTTC

V gene: TRBV7-2
D gene: .
clone size: few
J gene: TRBJ2-1
CDR3 protein: CASSSGYGSYNEQFF
CDR3 DNA: TGTGCCAGCAGCTCGGGGTACGGTTCCTACAATGAGCAGTTCTTC

V gene: TRBV5-1
D gene: TRBD1
clone size: few
J gene: TRBJ1-6
CDR3 protein: CASRPNRDRGNSPLHF
CDR3 DNA: TGCGCCAGCAGACCGAACCGGGACAGGGGTAATTCACCCCTCCACTTT

V gene: TRBV7-2
D gene: .
clone size: once
J gene: TRBJ2-2
CDR3 protein: CASSLDFFAVELFF
CDR3 DNA: TGTGCCAGCAGCTTAGACTTTTTCGCCGTGGAGCTGTTTTTT

V gene: TRBV2
D gene: TRBD1
clone size: .
J gene: TRBJ1-1
CDR3 protein: CASSSMDRGREAFF
CDR3 DNA: TGTGCCAGCAGTTCGATGGACAGGGGCCGTGAAGCTTTCTTT

V gene: TRBV10-3
D gene: .
clone size: .
J gene: TRBJ1-6
CDR3 protein: CAISDSTGRSPLHF
CDR3 DNA: TGTGCCATCAGTGATTCAACAGGGAGATCACCCCTCCACTTT

V gene: TRBV15
D gene: .
clone size: .
J gene: TRBJ2-3
CDR3 protein: CATSRDPGPTDTQYF
CDR3 DNA: TGTGCCACCAGCAGAGATCCAGGGCCCACAGATACGCAGTATTTT

V gene: TRBV11-2
D gene: .
clone size: .
J gene: TRBJ1-1
CDR3 protein: CASSLTVQKNTEAFF
CDR3 DNA: TGTGCCAGCAGCTTAACAGTACAAAAGAACACTGAAGCTTTCTTT

V gene: TRBV6-2/TRBV6-3
D gene: .
clone size: few
J gene: TRBJ2-3
CDR3 protein: CASSPFSNTQYF
CDR3 DNA: TGTGCCAGCAGCCCCTTTAGCAACACGCAGTATTTT

V gene: TRBV5-8
D gene: .
clone size: .
J gene: TRBJ2-6
CDR3 protein: CASSQGSGANVLTF
CDR3 DNA: TGTGCCAGCAGCCAGGGGTCTGGGGCCAACGTCCTGACTTTC

V gene: TRBV3-1/TRBV3-2
D gene: .
clone size: few
J gene: TRBJ1-6
CDR3 protein: CASSQSTLSYNSPLHF
CDR3 DNA: TGTGCCAGCAGCCAATCTACCCTCTCCTATAATTCACCCCTCCACTTT

V gene: TRBV6-6
D gene: .
clone size: .
J gene: TRBJ1-1
CDR3 protein: CASSYGTPNTEAFF
CDR3 DNA: TGTGCCAGCAGTTACGGGACACCGAACACTGAAGCTTTCTTT

V gene: TRBV4-2
D gene: TRBD2
clone size: once
J gene: TRBJ2-7
CDR3 protein: CASSQDLPGLAGFYEQYF
CDR3 DNA: TGTGCCAGCAGCCAAGACCTTCCGGGACTAGCAGGATTCTACGAGCAGTACTTC

V gene: TRBV7-9
D gene: .
clone size: .
J gene: TRBJ2-7
CDR3 protein: CASSRGQTEQYF
CDR3 DNA: TGTGCCAGCAGCCGCGGACAGACTGAGCAGTACTTC

V gene: TRBV6-5
D gene: .
clone size: .
J gene: TRBJ1-2
CDR3 protein: CASTQDLRWNRGYTF
CDR3 DNA: TGTGCCAGCACCCAAGATTTGAGGTGGAATCGGGGCTACACCTTC

V gene: TRBV6-5
D gene: .
clone size: .
J gene: TRBJ2-2
CDR3 protein: CASSSGQPSTGELFF
CDR3 DNA: TGTGCCAGCAGTTCCGGACAGCCAAGCACCGGGGAGCTGTTTTTT

V gene: TRBV9
D gene: TRBD2
clone size: .
J gene: TRBJ2-7
CDR3 protein: CASSVGGLATYEQYF
CDR3 DNA: TGTGCCAGCAGCGTAGGGGGACTAGCGACCTACGAGCAGTACTTC

V gene: TRBV9
D gene: TRBD1
clone size: .
J gene: TRBJ2-2
CDR3 protein: CASSAGQVNTGELFF
CDR3 DNA: TGTGCCAGCAGCGCGGGACAGGTCAACACCGGGGAGCTGTTTTTT